This T cell receptor (beta chain) was found in a study of blood T cell repertoires in COVID-19. Study information: T cells, B-cell-depleted T cells, or PBMCs provided the cDNA or gDNA that served as material.

Patients of the Seattle cohort, enrolled during active infection, were followed longitudinally. As processed by the authors: The assay estimated nucleated cells by amplifying reference gene primers. Profiled with immunoSEQ multiplex PCR; TCRdb holds only in-frame clones, not every one. V, J and clone size are those of that table, while D and trimming were read from the DNA. The data hold more than 350,000 clones, with 80% to 90% observed a single time. This clone was seen a single time. The source of this sequence is a woman younger than 45 with COVID-19, enrolled during active disease. The sequenced sample was peripheral blood.

CDR3 in amino acids: CASSQERSTIYF. Written as DNA, the CDR3 is TGTGCCAGCTCACAGGAACGTAGCACCATATATTTT. The rearrangement links TRBV5-4 to TRBJ1-3; D is possibly TRBD1 (5 bases). V dropped 7 bases and J dropped 9 bases, with 14 bases sitting between them. Per the germline V gene, CDR1 is SGHNT and CDR2 is YYREEE (reference sequence). This CDR3 has 12 residues.